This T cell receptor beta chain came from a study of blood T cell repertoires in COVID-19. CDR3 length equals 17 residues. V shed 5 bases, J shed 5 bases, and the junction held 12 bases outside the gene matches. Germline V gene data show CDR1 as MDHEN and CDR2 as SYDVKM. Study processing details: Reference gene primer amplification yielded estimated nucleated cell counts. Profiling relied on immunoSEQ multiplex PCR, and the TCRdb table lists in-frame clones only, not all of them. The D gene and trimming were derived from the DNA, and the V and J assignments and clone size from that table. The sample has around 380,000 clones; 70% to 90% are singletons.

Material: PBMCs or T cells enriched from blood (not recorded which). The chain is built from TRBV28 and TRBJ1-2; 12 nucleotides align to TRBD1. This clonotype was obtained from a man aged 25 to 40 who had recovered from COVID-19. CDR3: CASSPTGTGGGVYGYTF. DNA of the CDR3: TGTGCCAGCAGTCCAACTGGGACAGGGGGCGGTGTTTATGGCTACACCTTC.